This TCR beta chain is from a study of low-dose radiotherapy and immunotherapy resistance in tumors. In the study overall: A total of 6.5 Gy was given to Cohort 1 as 0.5 Gy per fraction every 2 weeks. Each two-week cycle included intravenous cyclophosphamide 200 mg/m2, given one day before radiation and immunotherapy.

Time point meaning: before trial treatment. Each donor was administered nivolumab, ipilimumab, aspirin, low-dose cyclophosphamide and low-dose radiotherapy. Primers targeting TRAV and TRBV primed first-strand cDNA, covering alpha and beta chains. TCR amplification used 20 to 25 PCR cycles, a constant-region primer and a V-primer adapter. TCRdb passed the reads through MiXCR, listing each CDR3 protein once. The sample includes around 64,000 distinct CDR3 sequences, 26% of them seen just once. This clonotype appeared many times. Per germline, CDR1 SEHNR and CDR2 FQNEAQ (reference sequence). CDR3 length: 15 residues. V was clipped by 6 bases and J by 6 bases; unmatched bases: 9.

The specimen was PBMCs, collected before treatment. The chain uses TRBV7-9 and TRBJ2-3, with 10 positions matching TRBD2. This clonotype was obtained from a male donor with rectosigmoid adenocarcinoma. The CDR3 loop reads CASSSSGSWLDTQYF. CDR3 sequence (DNA): TGTGCCAGCAGTTCTAGCGGGAGTTGGTTGGATACGCAGTATTTT.